The 20 T cell receptor beta chains below all came from one sample that was sequenced in a study of blood T cell repertoires in COVID-19 (dated by TCRdb to 2020 to 2021). Library preparation used the immunoSEQ multiplex PCR assay. TCRdb retrieved this table from immuneACCESS and kept in-frame rearrangements only. Not all clones are present; in checked studies, unresolved V genes account for under half, and no reason is known for the remainder. This sample gives more than 300,000 clones in total; 88% of them show up just once. The top ten hold just under 7.5% of the sample. Input material: peripheral blood. The receptors were gathered from a woman in her sixties or seventies with COVID-19, enrolled during active disease.

This chain uses TRBV7-2 with TRBJ1-6, with no clear D. From germline, CDR1 is SGHTA and CDR2 FQGNSA. This CDR3 spans 16 amino acids. The V and J ends lost 1 base and 8 bases respectively, with 15 bases between them. CDR3 amino acids: CASSLGVRVWDSPLHF. As DNA, the CDR3 is TGTGCCAGCAGCTTAGGCGTCCGGGTTTGGGATTCACCCCTCCACTTT.

V is TRBV5-1 and J is TRBJ2-5, with 12 bases fitting TRBD2. The CDR3 loop spans 18 amino acids. V shed 0 bases and J 1 base; nucleotides not matched to a gene: 7. Looked up from germline, CDR1 is SGHRS and CDR2 is YFSETQ. As DNA, the CDR3 is TGCGCCAGCAGCTTGGCCCGGCTAGCGGGGGGGTTCCAAGAGACCCAGTACTTC. It translates to CASSLARLAGGFQETQYF.

This chain's CDR3 is CASSPNSNQPQHF. CDR3 nucleotides: TGTGCCAGCAGTCCAAATAGCAATCAGCCCCAGCATTTT. The rearrangement joins TRBV28 to TRBJ1-5; D remains ambiguous. Trimming pared 5 bases from V and 0 bases from J, leaving 5 bases between. Per the germline V gene, CDR1 is MDHEN and CDR2 is SYDVKM. The CDR3 is 13 amino acids.

V usage is TRBV10-3 and J usage is TRBJ1-2; the D gene is possibly TRBD1 (6 bases). The CDR3 has 13 amino acids. Looked up from germline, CDR1 is ENHRY and CDR2 is SYGVKD. Trimming stripped 3 bases from V and 8 bases from J, with 13 bases between. As DNA, the CDR3 is TGTGCCATCAGTGACCAACAGGGTTTCGGCTACACCTTC. It encodes CAISDQQGFGYTF.

The gene calls are TRBV7-2 and TRBJ2-1; TRBD2 is a possible D gene (6 bases). The ends were cut back, 4 bases at V and 5 bases at J, with 9 bases in the middle. The germline gives CDR1 SGHTA, CDR2 FQGNSA. The CDR3 is 13 residues long. CDR3 sequence (DNA): TGTGCCAGCAGCTCGGGACTTCACAATGAGCAGTTCTTC. This codes for CASSSGLHNEQFF.

The chain links TRBV27 to TRBJ2-1; 9 nucleotides align to TRBD2. The V gene's germline CDR1 is MNHEY and CDR2 SMNVEV (reference sequence). Trimming took 3 bases from V and 5 from J; bases not matched to a gene: 5. This CDR3 contains 15 residues. This chain's CDR3 is CASSLGGGGHNEQFF. Here the CDR3 DNA reads TGTGCCAGCAGTTTGGGCGGGGGGGGACACAATGAGCAGTTCTTC.

This chain uses TRBV5-1 with TRBJ1-1, with 10 nucleotides matching TRBD1. The germline V gene encodes CDR1 SGHRS and CDR2 YFSETQ. The junction had 2 bases not matched to a gene; V was cut back by 2 bases and J by 1 base. CDR3 size: 15 residues. This CDR3 is CASSFDRGPNTEAFF. The CDR3 DNA is TGCGCCAGCAGCTTCGACAGGGGGCCGAACACTGAAGCTTTCTTT.

CDR3: CASSRVTPNTEAFF. DNA of the CDR3: TGTGCCAGTAGTAGGGTGACACCCAACACTGAAGCTTTCTTT. The genes are TRBV19 and TRBJ1-1; D is undetermined. CDR3 size: 14 residues. Germline V CDR1 and CDR2: LNHDA, SQIVND (reference sequence). Trimming shortened V by 4 bases and J by 2 bases, and 11 bases separated the two germline ends.

This chain uses TRBV5-1 with TRBJ2-5; D might be TRBD2 (6 bases). CDR3 length: 14 residues. V lost 4 bases, J lost 4 bases, and 14 bases lay in between. CDR1 SGHRS and CDR2 YFSETQ come from the germline V gene. The CDR3 protein is CASSQGGAGETQYF. In nucleotides, the CDR3 is TGCGCCAGCAGCCAGGGCGGGGCAGGAGAGACCCAGTACTTC.

This clone was seen a single time. This chain joins TRBV30 and TRBJ1-2, with a weak D call TRBD1 (5 bases). Germline-derived CDR1 and CDR2 are GTSNPN and SVGIG (reference sequence). This CDR3 is 13 amino acids long. V lost 0 bases and J 12 bases, leaving 17 bases between the germline ends. The CDR3 spells CAWSVSGAGAHTF. The DNA for the CDR3 is TGTGCCTGGAGTGTAAGTGGGGCAGGAGCTCACACCTTC.

The V call is TRBV18, the J call TRBJ1-2; possibly TRBD1 for D (5 bases). This CDR3 has 15 residues. Germline CDR1 KGHSH, CDR2 LQKENI. The V end lost 1 base, the J end lost 7 bases, and 16 bases lay between the germline ends. The CDR3 DNA reads as TGTGCCAGCTCACCACTCGAAGGGGCCTTTGGTGGCTACACCTTC. Protein sequence: CASSPLEGAFGGYTF.

This chain joins TRBV5-1 and TRBJ1-1, with a possible D match to TRBD1 (5 bases). Germline V CDR1 and CDR2: SGHRS, YFSETQ. Deletions cut 0 bases from V and 4 bases from J, with 7 bases between. This CDR3 is built from 13 residues. The DNA for the CDR3 is TGCGCCAGCAGCTTGGCAGGGATCACTGAAGCTTTCTTT. Translation gives CASSLAGITEAFF.

The V gene is TRBV7-2, the J gene TRBJ1-2, with a weak D call TRBD1 (5 bases). Germline loops: CDR1 SGHTA, CDR2 FQGNSA. This CDR3 contains 13 residues. Trimming took 0 bases from V and 5 from J, leaving 7 bases between them. DNA of the CDR3: TGTGCCAGCAGCTTAGCGGGGGGGTATGGCTACACCTTC. This gives the protein CASSLAGGYGYTF.

The V gene is TRBV18, the J gene TRBJ1-6; D possibly corresponds to TRBD1 (5 bases). The V end lost 6 bases, the J end lost 2 bases, and 17 bases lay between the germline ends. Germline CDR1 reads KGHSH; CDR2 reads LQKENI. The CDR3 loop spans 17 amino acids. The CDR3 spells CASSPDTPGAYNSPLHF. The CDR3 nucleotides read TGTGCCAGCTCCCCGGACACTCCCGGAGCCTATAATTCACCCCTCCACTTT.

The CDR3 region is CASSPQVSGNTIYF. CDR3 DNA sequence: TGTGCCAGCAGCCCGCAGGTCTCTGGAAACACCATATATTTT. This chain links TRBV7-9 with TRBJ1-3; D is unclear. Trimming took 5 bases from V and 0 from J, leaving 8 bases between them. This CDR3 comprises 14 residues. CDR1 and CDR2 (germline): SEHNR, FQNEAQ (reference sequence). Full variable domain (remainder filled in from reference TRBV7-9 and TRBJ1-3): DTGVSQNPRHKITKRGQNVTFRCDPISEHNRLYWYRQTLGQGPEFLTYFQNEAQLEKSRLLSDRFSAERPKGSFSTLEIQRTEQGDSAMYLCASSPQVSGNTIYFGEGSWLTVV.

V is TRBV3-1 (or the pseudogene TRBV3-2) and J is TRBJ1-6, with D maybe TRBD1 (5 bases). CDR1 and CDR2 (germline): LGHDT, YNNKEL (reference sequence). This CDR3 comprises 16 residues. The V gene lost 0 bases and the J gene lost 10 bases, with 16 bases spanning the gap. For the CDR3, the DNA is TGTGCCAGCAGCCAAGACAGGGCCCCATTTGACTCACCCCTCCACTTT. This codes for CASSQDRAPFDSPLHF.

V and J are TRBV7-8 and TRBJ2-7, with a possible D match to TRBD1 (6 bases). This CDR3 has 13 residues. Trimming stripped 4 bases from V and 1 base from J, with 8 bases between. The germline V gene encodes CDR1 SGHVS and CDR2 FQNEAQ. The CDR3 protein is CASSSDRSYEQYF. In DNA form, the CDR3 reads TGTGCCAGCAGCTCGGACAGATCCTACGAGCAGTACTTC.

The V gene is TRBV6-6, the J gene TRBJ2-7, with 10 bases fitting TRBD1. With 5 bases clipped from V and 6 bases from J, the junction kept 13 bases outside the gene matches. Germline-derived CDR1 and CDR2 are MNHNY and SVGAGI (reference sequence). CDR3 length: 16 residues. CDR3 sequence (DNA): TGTGCCAGCAGTCGAACGGGACAGGGGTCCGTCCGCGAGCAGTACTTC. This encodes CASSRTGQGSVREQYF.

V usage is TRBV4-3 and J usage is TRBJ2-7, with 11 bases fitting TRBD1. The CDR3 contains 17 residues. V shed 0 bases, J shed 7 bases, and the junction held 11 bases outside the gene matches. The germline CDR1 and CDR2 sequences are LGHNA and YSLEER. Here the CDR3 DNA reads TGCGCCAGCAGCCAAGATAAGGGCGGACAGGGGGCTGAAGAGCAGTACTTC. Translation gives CASSQDKGGQGAEEQYF.

CDR3 residues: CASGLVWFEGTPRLNYGYTF. CDR3 coding DNA: TGTGCTAGTGGTTTGGTATGGTTTGAGGGAACTCCTCGATTGAACTATGGCTACACCTTC. This sequence joins TRBV12-5 and TRBJ1-2, with D hard to call. The CDR3 totals 20 residues. V was pared by 0 bases and J by 2 bases, with 25 bases between. Germline CDR1 is LGHNT and CDR2 is FRNRAP.